The 24 T cell receptor beta chains in this list originate from one sample, sequenced in a study of spatial heterogeneity in lung cancer. TCRdb reprocessed the 5' RACE reads with MiXCR, giving one entry per CDR3 protein. Among nearly 95,000 distinct CDR3 sequences listed, just under 20% were seen once. Time point described: blood at routine non-recurrence follow-up after resection. The sample was PBMCs, taken at follow-up. The receptor set was obtained from a male donor with early-stage non-small cell lung cancer.

This clonotype was seen more than once but under ten times. The V call is TRBV3-1, the J call TRBJ2-7; no definite D call. Trimming cost V 3 bases and J 7 bases, with 13 bases left between them. This CDR3 spans 13 amino acids. CDR1 is LGHDT, CDR2 YNNKEL, per germline (reference sequence). CDR3 loop: CASSHVAHSEQYF. CDR3 bases: TGTGCCAGCAGCCATGTTGCCCATTCGGAGCAGTACTTC.

This clonotype was picked up a small number of times. The CDR3 nucleotides are TGTGCCAGCAGCCTGACAGGGTCTAACTATGGCTACACCTTC. Its translation is CASSLTGSNYGYTF. The V and J genes are TRBV5-6 and TRBJ1-2; 7 nucleotides match TRBD1. V lost 4 bases, J lost 0 bases, and 3 bases stayed unmatched. CDR1 SGHDT and CDR2 YYEEEE come from the germline V gene. CDR3 length equals 14 residues.

This clonotype was observed a few times. The chain is built from TRBV24-1 and TRBJ2-7; no clear D gene. Germline CDR1 KGHDR, CDR2 SFDVKD. The germline V and J ends were trimmed by 9 bases and 2 bases, with 10 bases remaining between them. CDR3 length equals 12 residues. The CDR3 protein is CATAVGPYEQYV. CDR3 nucleotides: TGTGCCACCGCAGTAGGGCCCTACGAGCAGTACGTC.

This clonotype was observed many times. This chain connects TRBV14 to TRBJ2-5; D perhaps matches TRBD1 (5 bases). CDR3 length equals 14 residues. Germline V CDR1 and CDR2: SGHDN, FVKESK. Trimming cost V 2 bases and J 4 bases, with 11 bases left between them. CDR3 nucleotides: TGTGCCAGCAGCCAACTAGACAGACGAGAGACCCAGTACTTC. Translation gives CASSQLDRRETQYF. The complete variable domain, with remaining parts taken from reference TRBV14 and TRBJ2-5, reads EAGVTQFPSHSVIEKGQTVTLRCDPISGHDNLYWYRRVMGKEIKFLLHFVKESKQDESGMPNNRFLAERTGGTYSTLKVQPAELEDSGVYFCASSQLDRRETQYFGPGTRLLVL.

This clonotype was observed a handful of times. The chain uses TRBV11-2 and TRBJ2-3; 14 positions agree with TRBD2. The germline V gene encodes CDR1 SGHAT and CDR2 FQNNGV. This CDR3 has 16 amino acids. V lost 3 bases, J lost 2 bases, and 1 base stayed unmatched. CDR3 residues: CASSLTSGGATDTQYF. CDR3 DNA sequence: TGTGCCAGCAGCTTGACTAGCGGGGGGGCCACAGATACGCAGTATTTT.

This clonotype has more than one count but fewer than ten. As DNA, the CDR3 is TGCGCCAGCAGCGCATCCGTCCGCGATTCACCCCTCCACTTT. Protein sequence: CASSASVRDSPLHF. The chain combines TRBV5-1 with TRBJ1-6, with no clear D. V was clipped by 4 bases and J by 8 bases, with 13 bases between them. Germline CDR1 is SGHRS and CDR2 is YFSETQ. The CDR3 totals 14 residues.

This clonotype turned up a few times. This chain links TRBV30 with TRBJ2-1; D perhaps matches TRBD1 (6 bases). The CDR3 is 14 amino acids. Trimming took off 0 bases at V and 5 bases at J, with 11 bases between the two ends. Germline values: CDR1 GTSNPN, CDR2 SVGIG (reference sequence). CDR3 region: CAWSVLGANNEQFF. As DNA, the CDR3 is TGTGCCTGGAGTGTACTGGGGGCGAACAATGAGCAGTTCTTC.

The chain links TRBV4-1 to TRBJ1-6, with a tentative D call TRBD1 (5 bases). Germline V gene lookup returns CDR1 MGHRA and CDR2 YSYEKL. The V and J ends lost 3 bases and 9 bases respectively, with 21 bases between them. The CDR3 totals 17 residues. The CDR3 bases are TGCGCCAGCAGCCACAGCCGGGACGGGGGTGGACGTTCACCCCTCCACTTT. As protein: CASSHSRDGGGRSPLHF.

This CDR3 is CSASPGSTGELFF. CDR3 in DNA: TGCAGTGCTAGCCCGGGGTCCACCGGGGAGCTGTTTTTT. The rearrangement joins TRBV20-1 to TRBJ2-2; D may be TRBD2 (5 bases). V was clipped by 3 bases and J by 4 bases, with 9 bases between them. The germline CDR1 and CDR2 sequences are DFQATT and SNEGSKA (reference sequence). The CDR3 is made up of 13 amino acids.

This clonotype has more than one count but fewer than ten. The rearrangement joins TRBV15 to TRBJ1-6, with D tentatively TRBD1 (5 bases). The V end was cut by 4 bases, the J end by 4 bases, with 8 bases between. This CDR3 spans 14 amino acids. The germline gives CDR1 LNHNV, CDR2 YYDKDF (reference sequence). CDR3 sequence: CATSTGSYNSPLHF. The CDR3 DNA sequence: TGTGCCACCAGCACAGGGTCTTATAATTCACCCCTCCACTTT. The full variable domain, in which reference TRBV15 and TRBJ1-6 provide the parts outside the CDR3, is DAMVIQNPRYQVTQFGKPVTLSCSQTLNHNVMYWYQQKSSQAPKLLFHYYDKDFNNEADTPDNFQSRRPNTSFCFLDIRSPGLGDTAMYLCATSTGSYNSPLHFGNGTRLTVT.

The gene calls are TRBV10-1 and TRBJ2-3; no definite D call. This CDR3 is 12 amino acids long. Germline lookup yields CDR1 WNHNN and CDR2 SYGVQD (reference sequence). V lost 2 bases and J 6 bases, leaving 6 bases between the germline ends. The CDR3 nucleotides read TGCGCCAGCAGTGAGGGGTTGGATACGCAGTATTTT. Its translation is CASSEGLDTQYF.

The sample holds many counts of this clonotype. The V and J genes are TRBV7-9 and TRBJ1-1, with a possible D match to TRBD1 (5 bases). The CDR3 totals 14 residues. The germline V and J ends were trimmed by 1 base and 3 bases, with 9 bases remaining between them. Germline-derived CDR1 and CDR2 are SEHNR and FQNEAQ (reference sequence). The CDR3 loop reads CASSLEGTHTEAFF. The CDR3 DNA reads as TGTGCCAGCAGCTTAGAAGGGACTCACACTGAAGCTTTCTTT.

The V gene is TRBV7-2, the J gene TRBJ2-2; D gene uncertain. The CDR3 spans 15 residues. The germline V gene encodes CDR1 SGHTA and CDR2 FQGNSA. Trimming cost V 2 bases and J 0 bases, with 7 bases left between them. The CDR3 nucleotides are TGTGCCAGCAGCTTAATTCCTACGAACACCGGGGAGCTGTTTTTT. Its protein is CASSLIPTNTGELFF. The full variable domain, completed using reference TRBV7-2 and TRBJ2-2, is GAGVSQSPSNKVTEKGKDVELRCDPISGHTALYWYRQSLGQGLEFLIYFQGNSAPDKSGLPSDRFSAERTGGSVSTLTIQRTQQEDSAVYLCASSLIPTNTGELFFGEGSRLTVL.

This clonotype has more than one count but fewer than ten. The chain links TRBV20-1 to TRBJ2-1; no clear D. The CDR3 spans 15 residues. Trimming left V 5 bases short and J 3 bases short, with 17 bases between. CDR1 is DFQATT, CDR2 SNEGSKA, per germline (reference sequence). The CDR3 loop reads CSARSEQDHYNEQFF. The CDR3 bases are TGCAGTGCTCGGAGCGAGCAGGATCACTACAATGAGCAGTTCTTC.

The chain uses TRBV5-1 and TRBJ2-2; a possible D gene is TRBD2 (5 bases). Trimming removed 2 bases from V and 1 base from J, with 9 bases in between. Germline assignment: CDR1 SGHRS and CDR2 YFSETQ. This CDR3 has 15 residues. This CDR3 is CASSFTSVNTGELFF. CDR3 nucleotides: TGCGCCAGCAGCTTTACTAGTGTGAACACCGGGGAGCTGTTTTTT.

This chain links TRBV10-3 with TRBJ1-3; D gene unclear. Germline CDR1 ENHRY, CDR2 SYGVKD. This CDR3 comprises 13 residues. V lost 7 bases to trimming and J lost 2 bases, with 9 bases between them. The CDR3 here is CAITMDPGNTIYF. CDR3 in DNA: TGTGCCATCACCATGGATCCTGGAAACACCATATATTTT.

The CDR3 DNA is TGTGCCAGCAGCTTTTTGGCCACTGAAGCTTTCTTT. The encoded protein is CASSFLATEAFF. The chain combines TRBV7-6 with TRBJ1-1; no clear D gene. Between the trimmed V and J ends, which lost 3 bases and 4 bases, there was a span of 6 bases. The CDR3 is 12 amino acids. Looked up from germline, CDR1 is SGHVS and CDR2 is FNYEAQ.

The chain carries TRBV29-1 and TRBJ1-3; 8 bases agree with TRBD1. Unmatched junction bases numbered 14, after V lost 7 bases and J lost 0 bases. Germline-derived CDR1 and CDR2 are SQVTM and ANQGSEA. This CDR3 is 17 amino acids long. The CDR3 DNA follows: TGCAGCGCCACCCGCACAGGGGGACTATTCTCTGGAAACACCATATATTTT. Translation gives CSATRTGGLFSGNTIYF.

The chain is built from TRBV3-1 and TRBJ1-3; D might be TRBD1 (6 bases). The CDR3 is made up of 16 amino acids. V was cut by 2 bases and J by 1 base, with 12 bases left in between. Germline CDR1 and CDR2: LGHDT and YNNKEL (reference sequence). CDR3 protein: CASSQPGVWSGNTIYF. As DNA, the CDR3 is TGTGCCAGCAGCCAACCAGGGGTCTGGTCTGGAAACACCATATATTTT.

In its sample, this clonotype was seen a few times. The V and J genes are TRBV27 and TRBJ1-1; D gene uncertain. V gave up 6 bases and J gave up 5 bases, with 25 bases separating them. CDR3 size: 17 residues. Germline V gene lookup returns CDR1 MNHEY and CDR2 SMNVEV (reference sequence). Here the CDR3 reads CASRTDYLPRGRTEAFF. CDR3 bases: TGTGCCAGCAGGACCGATTATTTGCCCCGAGGGAGAACTGAAGCTTTCTTT.

The chain has TRBV7-2 and TRBJ2-5; the match to TRBD1 covers 8 bases. This CDR3 spans 17 amino acids. The V gene end was trimmed by 0 bases and the J gene end by 4 bases; junction bases not matched to a gene: 10. The germline gives CDR1 SGHTA, CDR2 FQGNSA. The CDR3 nucleotides are TGTGCCAGCAGCTTAGCGGGGGCAGGGGGCTTCGGAGAGACCCAGTACTTC. It translates to CASSLAGAGGFGETQYF.

This chain connects TRBV5-6 to TRBJ1-3, with D unclear. Per the germline V gene, CDR1 is SGHDT and CDR2 is YYEEEE. Deletions cut 4 bases from V and 0 bases from J, with 11 bases between. The CDR3 contains 15 residues. In DNA, the CDR3 is TGTGCCAGCAGCCTAGCTCAAGCCTCTGGAAACACCATATATTTT. This sequence encodes CASSLAQASGNTIYF.

In its sample, this clonotype was seen a few times. This chain uses TRBV18 with TRBJ1-1; D might be TRBD1 (5 bases). The CDR3 runs to 14 residues. The germline V and J ends were trimmed by 1 base and 3 bases, with 9 bases remaining between them. Per germline, CDR1 KGHSH and CDR2 LQKENI. Written as DNA, the CDR3 is TGTGCCAGCTCACCACGTCGGGGGGACACTGAAGCTTTCTTT. This encodes CASSPRRGDTEAFF.

This clonotype was seen more than once but under ten times. This rearrangement joins TRBV18 to TRBJ2-3; maybe TRBD2 (5 bases). With 0 bases removed from V and 11 bases from J, the gap between germline ends came to 12 bases. Looked up from germline, CDR1 is KGHSH and CDR2 is LQKENI. The CDR3 consists of 13 residues. The DNA of the CDR3 is TGTGCCAGCTCACCACCGGCGGGCGGCATGCAGTATTTT. Protein sequence: CASSPPAGGMQYF.